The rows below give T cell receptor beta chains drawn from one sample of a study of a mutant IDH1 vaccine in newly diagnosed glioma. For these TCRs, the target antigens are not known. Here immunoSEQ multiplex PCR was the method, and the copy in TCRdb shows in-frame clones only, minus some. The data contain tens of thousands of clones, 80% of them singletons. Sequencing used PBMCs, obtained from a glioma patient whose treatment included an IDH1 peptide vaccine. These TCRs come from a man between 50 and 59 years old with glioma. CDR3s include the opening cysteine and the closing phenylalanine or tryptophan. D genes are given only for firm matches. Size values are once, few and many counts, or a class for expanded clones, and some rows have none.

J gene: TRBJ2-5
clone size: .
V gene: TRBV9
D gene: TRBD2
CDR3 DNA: TGTGCCAGCAGCGTAGGGGCGGGAGGGCGGGAAGAGACCCAGTACTTC
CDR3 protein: CASSVGAGGREETQYF

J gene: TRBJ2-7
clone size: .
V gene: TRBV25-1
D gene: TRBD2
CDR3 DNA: TGTGCCAGCAGGAGGGAGGGGCTCGACGAGCAGTACTTC
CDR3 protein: CASRREGLDEQYF

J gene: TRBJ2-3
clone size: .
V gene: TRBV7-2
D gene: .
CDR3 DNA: TGTGCCAGCAACTGGCAAGTGGGAGGCACAGATACGCAGTATTTT
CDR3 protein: CASNWQVGGTDTQYF

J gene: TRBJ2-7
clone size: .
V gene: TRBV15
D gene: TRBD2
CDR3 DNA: TGTGCCACCAGCAGAGTTCGCGGGAGAGTCTACGAGCAGTACTTC
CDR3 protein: CATSRVRGRVYEQYF

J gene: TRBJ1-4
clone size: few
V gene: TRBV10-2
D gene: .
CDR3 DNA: TGCGCCAGCAGCTTCGACGGTGCAACTAATGAAAAACTGTTTTTT
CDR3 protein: CASSFDGATNEKLFF

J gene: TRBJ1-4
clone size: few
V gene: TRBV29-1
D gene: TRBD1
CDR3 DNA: TGCAGCGTTTTCTCCGGGACAGCTAATGAAAAACTGTTTTTT
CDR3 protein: CSVFSGTANEKLFF

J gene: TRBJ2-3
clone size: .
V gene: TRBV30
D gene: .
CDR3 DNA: TGTGCCTGGAGTACCAGGGGCGCAGATACGCAGTATTTT
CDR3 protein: CAWSTRGADTQYF

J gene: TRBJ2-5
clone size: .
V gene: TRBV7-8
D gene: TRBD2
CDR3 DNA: TGTGCCAGCTCAGAGCGGGGGCGGTACCAAGAGACCCAGTACTTC
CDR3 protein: CASSERGRYQETQYF

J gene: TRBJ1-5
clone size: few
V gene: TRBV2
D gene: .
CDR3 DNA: TGTGCCACATCAGGGGCAGGCAATCAGCCCCAGCATTTT
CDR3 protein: CATSGAGNQPQHF

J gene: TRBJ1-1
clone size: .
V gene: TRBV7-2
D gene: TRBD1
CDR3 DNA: TGTGCCAGCAGCTTAGCGCTTGGACAGGGGGGGAGCACTGAAGCTTTCTTT
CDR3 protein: CASSLALGQGGSTEAFF

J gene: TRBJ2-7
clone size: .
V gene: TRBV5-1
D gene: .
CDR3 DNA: TGCGCCAGCAGCTCCACAGGGAGCAGCTCCTACGAGCAGTACTTC
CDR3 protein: CASSSTGSSSYEQYF

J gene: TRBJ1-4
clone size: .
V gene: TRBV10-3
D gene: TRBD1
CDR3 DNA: TGTGCCATCAGCGGATCCGGGACAGGGAATGAAAAACTGTTTTTT
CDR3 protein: CAISGSGTGNEKLFF

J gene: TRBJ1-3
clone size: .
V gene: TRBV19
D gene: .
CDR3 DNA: TGTGCCAGTAATGACCACGGCGGCTCTGGAAACACCATATATTTT
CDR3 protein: CASNDHGGSGNTIYF

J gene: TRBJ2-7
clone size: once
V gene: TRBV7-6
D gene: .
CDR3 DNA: TGTGCCAGCAGTTTGACGGCCAAAGGCCCCTACGAGCAGTACTTC
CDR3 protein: CASSLTAKGPYEQYF

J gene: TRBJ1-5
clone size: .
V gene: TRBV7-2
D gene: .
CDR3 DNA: TGTGCCAGCAGCTCACGAGGGGCGCAGGACAATCAGCCCCAGCATTTT
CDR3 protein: CASSSRGAQDNQPQHF

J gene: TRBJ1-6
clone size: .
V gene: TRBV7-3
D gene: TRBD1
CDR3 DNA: TGTGCCAGCAGCTTACAGGGACAGGGGAATTCACCCCTCCACTTT
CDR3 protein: CASSLQGQGNSPLHF

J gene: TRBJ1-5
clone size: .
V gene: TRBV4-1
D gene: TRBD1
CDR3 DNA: TGCGCCAGCAGCCAAGAAGGACAGGGAAGGGTTCAGCCCCAGCATTTT
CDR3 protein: CASSQEGQGRVQPQHF

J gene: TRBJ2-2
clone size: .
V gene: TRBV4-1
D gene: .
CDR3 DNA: TGCGCCAGCAGCCCCGTCACCGGGGAGCTGTTTTTT
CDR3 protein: CASSPVTGELFF

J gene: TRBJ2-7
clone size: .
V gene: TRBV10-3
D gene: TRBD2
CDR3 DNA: TGTGCCATCAGAACTAGCGGGCCCGAAAGAGGTGGGCAGTACTTC
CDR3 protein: CAIRTSGPERGGQYF

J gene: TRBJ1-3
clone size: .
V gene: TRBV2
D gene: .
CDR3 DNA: TGTGCCAGCAGTGGCATAGGAATTGAAGGAAACACCATATATTTT
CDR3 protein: CASSGIGIEGNTIYF

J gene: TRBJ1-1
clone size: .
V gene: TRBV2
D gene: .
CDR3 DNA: TGTGCCAGCAGTGTTGAGAGGCGAGCTTTCTTT
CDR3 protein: CASSVERRAFF

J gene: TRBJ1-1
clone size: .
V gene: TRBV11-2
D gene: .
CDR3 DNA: TGTGCCAGCAGCCCAGGGCGAGGGGGCACTGAAGCTTTCTTT
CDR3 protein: CASSPGRGGTEAFF

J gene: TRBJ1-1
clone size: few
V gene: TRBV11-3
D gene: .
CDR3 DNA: TGTGCCAGCAACCTCGGGGGGGATTTGGACACTGAAGCTTTCTTT
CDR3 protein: CASNLGGDLDTEAFF

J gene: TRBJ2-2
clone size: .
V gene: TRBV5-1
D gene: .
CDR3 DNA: TGCGCCAGCAGCTTGTCACAAATCACCGGGGAGCTGTTTTTT
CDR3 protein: CASSLSQITGELFF

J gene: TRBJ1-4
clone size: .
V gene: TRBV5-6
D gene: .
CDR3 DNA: TGTGCCAGCAGTTCTTCCCCCAGGGCCCAAGGAAAACTGTTTTTT
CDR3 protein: CASSSSPRAQGKLFF

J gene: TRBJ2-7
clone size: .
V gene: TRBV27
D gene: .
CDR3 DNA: TGTGCCAGCAGTTTTACAGGAGCCTACGAGCAGTACTTC
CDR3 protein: CASSFTGAYEQYF

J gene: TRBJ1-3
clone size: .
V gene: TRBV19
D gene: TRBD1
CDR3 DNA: TGTGCCAGTAGGACAGGGGATGGTTTACCTGGAAACACCATATATTTT
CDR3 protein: CASRTGDGLPGNTIYF

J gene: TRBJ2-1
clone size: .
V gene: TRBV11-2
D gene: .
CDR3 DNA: TGTGCCAGCAGCTCTAGGGGTTATGGCTCCTACAATGAGCAGTTCTTC
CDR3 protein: CASSSRGYGSYNEQFF

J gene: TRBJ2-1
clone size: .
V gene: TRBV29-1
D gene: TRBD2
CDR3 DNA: TGCAGCGTTGAAGATCCCTCGCGGGGGATCATTGAAAATGAGCAGTTCTTC
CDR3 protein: CSVEDPSRGIIENEQFF

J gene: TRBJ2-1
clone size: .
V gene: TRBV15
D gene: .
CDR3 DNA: TGTGCCACCAGCAGAGATGTCGGCAAAGAGCAGTTCTTC
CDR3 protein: CATSRDVGKEQFF

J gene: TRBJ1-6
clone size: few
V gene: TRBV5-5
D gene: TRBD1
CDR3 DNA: TGTGCCAGCAGCTTAATAACAGGGGGGGAATCACCCCTCCACTTT
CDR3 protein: CASSLITGGESPLHF

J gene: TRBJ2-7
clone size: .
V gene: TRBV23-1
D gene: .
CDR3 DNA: TGCGCCAGCAGTCACCCCTACGAGCAGTACTTC
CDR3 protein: CASSHPYEQYF

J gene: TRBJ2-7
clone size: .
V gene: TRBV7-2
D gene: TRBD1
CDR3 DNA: TGTGCCAGCAGCTCCCAGGGGGCATACGAGCAGTACTTC
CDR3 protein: CASSSQGAYEQYF

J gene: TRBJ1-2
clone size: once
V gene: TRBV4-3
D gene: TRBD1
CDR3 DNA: TGCGCCAGCAGCCAAGTCACAGGGGGGGAGTATGGCTACACCTTC
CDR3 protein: CASSQVTGGEYGYTF

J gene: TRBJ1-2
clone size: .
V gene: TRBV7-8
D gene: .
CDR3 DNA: TGTGCCAGCAGCTTAGCCCGAGATTATCAAAGGACGTTATTTGGCTACACCTTC
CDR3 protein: CASSLARDYQRTLFGYTF

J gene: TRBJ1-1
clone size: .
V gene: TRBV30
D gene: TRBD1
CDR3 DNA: TGTGCCTGGAGGGCCGGGACAGGTGGTGTAGCGCGCACTGAAGCTTTCTTT
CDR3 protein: CAWRAGTGGVARTEAFF

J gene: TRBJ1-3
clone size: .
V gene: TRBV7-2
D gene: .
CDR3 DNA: TGTGCCAGCAGCCTAACGGGGGCGGCTGGAAACACCATATATTTT
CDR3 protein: CASSLTGAAGNTIYF

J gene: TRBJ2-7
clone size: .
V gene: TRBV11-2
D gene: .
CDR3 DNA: TGTGCCAGCAGCGGAACCGGGACGGCATCCTACGAGCAGTACTTC
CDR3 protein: CASSGTGTASYEQYF

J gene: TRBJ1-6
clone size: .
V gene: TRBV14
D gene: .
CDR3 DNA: TGTGCCAGCAGCCAAGATCGGCCGGATAATGTGAATTCACCCCTCCACTTT
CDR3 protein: CASSQDRPDNVNSPLHF

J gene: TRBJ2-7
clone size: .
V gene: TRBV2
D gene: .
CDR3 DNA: TGTGCCAGCAAACCCCGGGATCCCTTGGATTTGGTGCAGTACTTC
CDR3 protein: CASKPRDPLDLVQYF

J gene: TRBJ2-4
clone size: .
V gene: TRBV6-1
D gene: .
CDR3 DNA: TGTGCCAGCAGTGAAGCCAGAGCGGTAGCCAAAAACATTCAGTACTTC
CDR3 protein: CASSEARAVAKNIQYF

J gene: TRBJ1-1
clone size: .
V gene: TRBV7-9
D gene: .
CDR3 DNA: TGTGCCAGCAGCCACGGACAGACAATCATGAACACTGAAGCTTTCTTT
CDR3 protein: CASSHGQTIMNTEAFF

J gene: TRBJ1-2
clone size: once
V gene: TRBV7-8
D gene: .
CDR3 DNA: TGTGCCAGCAGCCCAAAGGGGATCGGGCAGAGGCGGACTAACTATGGCTACACCTTC
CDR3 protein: CASSPKGIGQRRTNYGYTF

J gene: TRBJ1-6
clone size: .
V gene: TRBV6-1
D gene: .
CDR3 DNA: TGTGCCAGCCGGGACCCTTTCTCTAATTCACCCCTCCACTTT
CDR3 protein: CASRDPFSNSPLHF

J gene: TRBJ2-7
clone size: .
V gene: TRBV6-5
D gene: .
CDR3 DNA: TGTGCCAGCAGCAGGACAGCCTCCTACGAGCAGTACTTC
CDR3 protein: CASSRTASYEQYF

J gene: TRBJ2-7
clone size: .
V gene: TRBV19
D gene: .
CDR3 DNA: TGTGCCAGTAGTATAGTGTGGCGCTACTACGAGCAGTACTTC
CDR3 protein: CASSIVWRYYEQYF

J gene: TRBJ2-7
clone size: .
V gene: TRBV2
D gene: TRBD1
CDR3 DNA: TGTGCCAGCAGTGAAGGGACAGGACTTTTC
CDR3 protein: CASSEGTGLF

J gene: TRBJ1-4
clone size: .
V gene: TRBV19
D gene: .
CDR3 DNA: TGTGCCAGTAGAATCTCCGGGACCGGTGAAAAACTGTTTTTT
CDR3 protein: CASRISGTGEKLFF

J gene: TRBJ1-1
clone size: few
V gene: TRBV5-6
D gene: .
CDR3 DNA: TGTGCCAGCAGCTTGGGGAGGGATCTGAACACTGAAGCTTTCTTT
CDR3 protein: CASSLGRDLNTEAFF

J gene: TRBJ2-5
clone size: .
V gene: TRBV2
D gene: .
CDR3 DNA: TGTGCCAGCAAGGTTTCCCTTTACCAAGAGACCCAGTACTTC
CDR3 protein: CASKVSLYQETQYF

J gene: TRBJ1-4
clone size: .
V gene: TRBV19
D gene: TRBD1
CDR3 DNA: TGTGCCAGTAGTGCTATGACAGGGGGTAATGAAAAACTGTTTTTT
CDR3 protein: CASSAMTGGNEKLFF

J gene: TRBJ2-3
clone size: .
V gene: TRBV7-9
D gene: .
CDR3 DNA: TGTGCCAGCAGCTTAGCGGGAGGTCGCAATACGCAGTATTTT
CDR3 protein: CASSLAGGRNTQYF

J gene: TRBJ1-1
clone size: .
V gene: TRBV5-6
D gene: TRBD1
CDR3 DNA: TGTGCCAGCAGCTTGGAGCTTGGGACAGCGGCTTTCTTT
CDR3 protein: CASSLELGTAAFF

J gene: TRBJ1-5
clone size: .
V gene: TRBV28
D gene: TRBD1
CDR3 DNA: TGTGCCAGCAGTACCGACAGGGGGCGTCTTCAGCCCCAGCATTTT
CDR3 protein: CASSTDRGRLQPQHF

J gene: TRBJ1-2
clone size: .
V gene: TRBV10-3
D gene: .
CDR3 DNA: TGTGCCATCAGCACAGAGGGGGGCGGGGGCTACACCTTC
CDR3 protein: CAISTEGGGGYTF